This T cell receptor (beta chain) appears in the sequencing data of a study of T cell responses to AZD1222 COVID-19 vaccine. Of note for this clone: The antigen is unknown.

The germline CDR1 and CDR2 sequences are SGDLS and YYNGEE. J was trimmed by 6 bases and V by 0 bases; bases with no gene match: 9. The CDR3 loop spans 16 amino acids. Profiling relied on immunoSEQ multiplex PCR, and the TCRdb table lists in-frame clones only, not all of them. The table includes about 120,000 clones, 86% detected once. Study-level results: White British people made up most donors, females outnumbered males, and clonal diversity was possibly underestimated. Nearly half of unique spike-specific TCRs reportedly avoided B.1.351 and B.1.1.7 mutated regions.

Source: peripheral blood, taken 28 days after the second AZD1222 dose. The chain has TRBV9 and TRBJ2-4; 7 bases line up with TRBD1. This receptor was obtained from an adult who received the AZD1222 COVID-19 vaccine. CDR3 coding DNA: TGTGCCAGCAGCGTAGGCCTCGAGGCAGGGGGAAACATTCAGTACTTC. Its protein product is CASSVGLEAGGNIQYF.